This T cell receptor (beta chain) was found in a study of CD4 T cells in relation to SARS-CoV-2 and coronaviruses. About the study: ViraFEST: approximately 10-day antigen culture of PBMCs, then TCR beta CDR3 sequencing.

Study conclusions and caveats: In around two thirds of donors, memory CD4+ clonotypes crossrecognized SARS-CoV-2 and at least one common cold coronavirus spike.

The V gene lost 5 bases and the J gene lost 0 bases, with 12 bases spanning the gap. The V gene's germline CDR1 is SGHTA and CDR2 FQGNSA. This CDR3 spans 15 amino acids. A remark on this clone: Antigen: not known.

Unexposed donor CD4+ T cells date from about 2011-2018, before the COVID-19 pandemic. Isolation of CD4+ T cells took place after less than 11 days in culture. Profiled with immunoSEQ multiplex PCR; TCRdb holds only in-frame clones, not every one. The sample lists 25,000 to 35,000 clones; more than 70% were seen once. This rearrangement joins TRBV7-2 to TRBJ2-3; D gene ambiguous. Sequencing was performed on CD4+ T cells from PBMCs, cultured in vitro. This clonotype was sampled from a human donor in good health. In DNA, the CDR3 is TGTGCCAGCAGCCCGACTGGTGTTAGCACAGATACGCAGTATTTT. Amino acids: CASSPTGVSTDTQYF.